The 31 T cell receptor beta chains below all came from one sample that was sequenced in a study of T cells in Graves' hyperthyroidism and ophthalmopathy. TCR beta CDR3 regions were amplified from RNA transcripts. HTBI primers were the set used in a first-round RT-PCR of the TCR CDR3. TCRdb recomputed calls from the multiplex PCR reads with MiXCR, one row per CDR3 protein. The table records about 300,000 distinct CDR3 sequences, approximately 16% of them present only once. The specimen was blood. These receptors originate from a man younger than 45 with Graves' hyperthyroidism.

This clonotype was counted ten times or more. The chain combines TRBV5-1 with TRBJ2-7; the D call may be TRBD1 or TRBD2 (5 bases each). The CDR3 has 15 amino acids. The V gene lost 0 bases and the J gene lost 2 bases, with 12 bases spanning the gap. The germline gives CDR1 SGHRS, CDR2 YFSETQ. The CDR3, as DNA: TGCGCCAGCAGCTTGGAGGGGAGTGCGCCCTACGAGCAGTACTTC. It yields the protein CASSLEGSAPYEQYF.

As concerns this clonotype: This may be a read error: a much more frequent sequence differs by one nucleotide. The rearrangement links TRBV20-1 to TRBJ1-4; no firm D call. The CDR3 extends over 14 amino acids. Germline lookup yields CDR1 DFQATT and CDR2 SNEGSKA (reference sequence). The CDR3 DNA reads TGCAGTGCGAATCCGGGAACAACTAATGGAAAACTGTTTTTT. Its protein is CSANPGTTNGKLFF.

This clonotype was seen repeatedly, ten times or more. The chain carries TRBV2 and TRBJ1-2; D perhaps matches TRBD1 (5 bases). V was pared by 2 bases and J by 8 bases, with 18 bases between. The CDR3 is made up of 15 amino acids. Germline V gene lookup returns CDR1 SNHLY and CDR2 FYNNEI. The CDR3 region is CASSETQGALRGYTF. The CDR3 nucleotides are TGTGCCAGCAGTGAAACCCAGGGTGCCCTCCGGGGCTACACCTTC.

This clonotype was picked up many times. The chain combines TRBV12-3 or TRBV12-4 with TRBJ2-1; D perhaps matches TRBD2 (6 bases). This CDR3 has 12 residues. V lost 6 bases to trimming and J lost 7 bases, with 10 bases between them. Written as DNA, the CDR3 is TGTGCCAGCAGGGGGACTGGAAATGAGCAGTTCTTC. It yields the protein CASRGTGNEQFF.

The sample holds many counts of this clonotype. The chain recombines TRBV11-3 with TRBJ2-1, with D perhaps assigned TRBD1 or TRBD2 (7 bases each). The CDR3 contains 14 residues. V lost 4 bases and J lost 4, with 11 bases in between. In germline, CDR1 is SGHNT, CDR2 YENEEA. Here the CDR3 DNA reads TGTGCCAGCAGCTCAGGGGGGGCTTACAATGAGCAGTTCTTC. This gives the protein CASSSGGAYNEQFF.

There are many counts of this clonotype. The CDR3 coding sequence is TGTGCCAGCGCGTGGGGACCCGAGGGGTCCGGGGAGCTGTTTTTT. Residues: CASAWGPEGSGELFF. V and J are TRBV2 and TRBJ2-2, with D perhaps being TRBD1 or TRBD2 (5 bases each). The germline V gene has CDR1 SNHLY and CDR2 FYNNEI. CDR3 length equals 15 residues. V lost 8 bases to trimming and J lost 6 bases, with 19 bases between them.

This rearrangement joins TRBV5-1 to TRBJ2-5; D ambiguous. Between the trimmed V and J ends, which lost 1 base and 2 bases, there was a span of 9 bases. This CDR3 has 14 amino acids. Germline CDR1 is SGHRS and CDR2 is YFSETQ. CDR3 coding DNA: TGCGCCAGCAGCTTGACACGCAATCAAGAGACCCAGTACTTC. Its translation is CASSLTRNQETQYF.

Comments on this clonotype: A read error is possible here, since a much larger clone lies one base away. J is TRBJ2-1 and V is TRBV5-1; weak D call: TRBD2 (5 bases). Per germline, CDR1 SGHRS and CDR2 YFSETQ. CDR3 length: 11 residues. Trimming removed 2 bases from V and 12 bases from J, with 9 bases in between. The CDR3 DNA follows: TGCGCCAGCAGCTTTGAGGGCAGGCAGTTCTTC. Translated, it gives CASSFEGRQFF.

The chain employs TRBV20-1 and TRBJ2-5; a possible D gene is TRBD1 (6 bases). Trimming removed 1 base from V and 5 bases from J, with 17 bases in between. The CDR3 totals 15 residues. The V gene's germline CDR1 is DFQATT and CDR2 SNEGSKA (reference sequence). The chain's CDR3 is CSARVSTGPWETQYF. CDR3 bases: TGCAGTGCTAGAGTTAGTACAGGGCCTTGGGAGACCCAGTACTTC.

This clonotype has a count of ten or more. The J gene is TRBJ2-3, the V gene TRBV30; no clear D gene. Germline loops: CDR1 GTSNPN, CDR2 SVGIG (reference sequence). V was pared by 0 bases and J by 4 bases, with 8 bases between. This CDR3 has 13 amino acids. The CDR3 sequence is CAWSVLAADTQYF. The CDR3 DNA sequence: TGTGCCTGGAGTGTACTCGCGGCAGATACGCAGTATTTT.

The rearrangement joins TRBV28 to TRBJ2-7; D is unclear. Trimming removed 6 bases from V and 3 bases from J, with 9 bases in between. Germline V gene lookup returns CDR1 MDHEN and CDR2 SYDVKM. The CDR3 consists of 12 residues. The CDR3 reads CASSPPFYEQYF. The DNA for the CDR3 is TGTGCCAGCAGCCCTCCCTTCTACGAGCAGTACTTC.

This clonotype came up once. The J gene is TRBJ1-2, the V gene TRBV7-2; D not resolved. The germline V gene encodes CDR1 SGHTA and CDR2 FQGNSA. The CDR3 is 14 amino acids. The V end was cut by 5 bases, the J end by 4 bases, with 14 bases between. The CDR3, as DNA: TGTGCCAGCAGCATGGCCCAAGGTTTCTATGGCTACACCTTC. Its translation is CASSMAQGFYGYTF.

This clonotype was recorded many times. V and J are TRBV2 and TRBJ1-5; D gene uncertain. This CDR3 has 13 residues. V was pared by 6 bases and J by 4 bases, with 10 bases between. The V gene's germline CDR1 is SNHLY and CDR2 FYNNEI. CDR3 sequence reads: CASSNNLNQPQHF. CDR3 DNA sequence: TGTGCCAGCAGCAACAACCTAAATCAGCCCCAGCATTTT.

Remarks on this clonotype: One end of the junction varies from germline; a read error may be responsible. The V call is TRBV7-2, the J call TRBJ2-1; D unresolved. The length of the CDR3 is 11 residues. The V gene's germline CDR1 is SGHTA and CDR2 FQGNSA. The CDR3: CASSLSDEQLF. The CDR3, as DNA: TGTGCCAGCAGCTTATCGGATGAGCAGCTCTTC.

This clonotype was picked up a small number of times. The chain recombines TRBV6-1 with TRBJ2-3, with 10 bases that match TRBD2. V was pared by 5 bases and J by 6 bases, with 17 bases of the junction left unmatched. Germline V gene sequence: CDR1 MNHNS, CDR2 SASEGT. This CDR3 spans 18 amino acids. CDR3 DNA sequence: TGTGCCAGCAGTTTCGGTGCGAGGAGCGGGAGGGGGTGGGATACGCAGTATTTT. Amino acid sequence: CASSFGARSGRGWDTQYF.

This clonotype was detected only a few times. CDR3 sequence: CSVESITGARETQYF. As DNA, the CDR3 is TGCAGCGTTGAATCCATCACAGGGGCAAGGGAGACCCAGTACTTC. The chain has TRBV29-1 and TRBJ2-5, with TRBD1 identical over 7 bases. CDR1 is SQVTM, CDR2 ANQGSEA, per germline. The ends lost 2 bases at V and 5 bases at J; junction bases unmatched: 11. This CDR3 has 15 residues.

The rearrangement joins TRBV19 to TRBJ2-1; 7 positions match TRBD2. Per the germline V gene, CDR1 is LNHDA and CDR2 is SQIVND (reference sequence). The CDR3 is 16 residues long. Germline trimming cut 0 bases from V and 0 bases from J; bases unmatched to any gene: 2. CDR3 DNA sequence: TGTGCCAGTAGTATAGATCTAGCGGTCTCCTACAATGAGCAGTTCTTC. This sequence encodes CASSIDLAVSYNEQFF.

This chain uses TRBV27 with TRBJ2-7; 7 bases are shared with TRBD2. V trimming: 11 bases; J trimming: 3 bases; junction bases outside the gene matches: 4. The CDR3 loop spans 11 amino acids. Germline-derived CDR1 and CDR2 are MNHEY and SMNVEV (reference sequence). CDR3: CASGGDYEQYF. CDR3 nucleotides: TGTGCCTCTGGGGGGGACTACGAGCAGTACTTC.

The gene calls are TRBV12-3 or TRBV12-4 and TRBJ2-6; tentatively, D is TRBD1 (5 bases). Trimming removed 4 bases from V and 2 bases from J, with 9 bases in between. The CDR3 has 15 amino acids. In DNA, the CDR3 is TGTGCCAGCAGTTCGACAGCAACTGGGGCCAACGTCCTGACTTTC. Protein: CASSSTATGANVLTF.

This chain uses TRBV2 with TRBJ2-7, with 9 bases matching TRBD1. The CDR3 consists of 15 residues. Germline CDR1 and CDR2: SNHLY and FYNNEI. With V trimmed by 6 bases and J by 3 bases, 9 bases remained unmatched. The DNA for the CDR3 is TGTGCCAGCAGGGGGGGGACAGGGAGCCTCTACGAGCAGTACTTC. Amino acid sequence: CASRGGTGSLYEQYF.

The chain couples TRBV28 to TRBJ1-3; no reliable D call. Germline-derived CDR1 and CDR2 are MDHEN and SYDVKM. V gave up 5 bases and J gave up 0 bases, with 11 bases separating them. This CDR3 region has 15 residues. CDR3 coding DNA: TGTGCCAGCAGTGGTATCGTCCTCTCTGGAAACACCATATATTTT. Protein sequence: CASSGIVLSGNTIYF. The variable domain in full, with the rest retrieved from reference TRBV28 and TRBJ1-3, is DVKVTQSSRYLVKRTGEKVFLECVQDMDHENMFWYRQDPGLGLRLIYFSYDVKMKEKGDIPEGYSVSREKKERFSLILESASTNQTSMYLCASSGIVLSGNTIYFGEGSWLTVV.

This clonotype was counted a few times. The CDR3 nucleotides read TGTGCCAGCAGTCCGGATTGGGGAACTGGGGCCAACGTCCTGACTTTC. Its protein product is CASSPDWGTGANVLTF. The chain couples TRBV12-3 or TRBV12-4 to TRBJ2-6, with D unresolved. Trimming left V 5 bases short and J 2 bases short, with 13 bases between. The CDR3 is 16 amino acids.

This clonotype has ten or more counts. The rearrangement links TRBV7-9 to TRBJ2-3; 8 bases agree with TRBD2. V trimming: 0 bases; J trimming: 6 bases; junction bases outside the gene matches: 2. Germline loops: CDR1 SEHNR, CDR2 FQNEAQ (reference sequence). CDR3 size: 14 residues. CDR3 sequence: CASSLAGTRDTQYF. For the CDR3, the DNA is TGTGCCAGCAGCTTAGCTGGGACTAGGGATACGCAGTATTTT.

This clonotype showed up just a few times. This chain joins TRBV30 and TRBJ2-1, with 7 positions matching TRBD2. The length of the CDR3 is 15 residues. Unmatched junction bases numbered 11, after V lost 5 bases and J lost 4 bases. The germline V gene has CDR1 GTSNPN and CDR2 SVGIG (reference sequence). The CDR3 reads CAWCYSGDLYNEQFF. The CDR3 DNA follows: TGTGCCTGGTGCTACAGCGGGGACCTTTACAATGAGCAGTTCTTC.

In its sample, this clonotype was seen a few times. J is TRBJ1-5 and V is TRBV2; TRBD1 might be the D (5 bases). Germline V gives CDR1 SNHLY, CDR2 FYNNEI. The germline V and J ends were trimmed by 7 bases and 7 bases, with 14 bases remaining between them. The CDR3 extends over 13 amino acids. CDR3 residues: CASTGGLGQPQHF. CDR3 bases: TGTGCCAGCACCGGGGGACTCGGGCAGCCCCAGCATTTT.

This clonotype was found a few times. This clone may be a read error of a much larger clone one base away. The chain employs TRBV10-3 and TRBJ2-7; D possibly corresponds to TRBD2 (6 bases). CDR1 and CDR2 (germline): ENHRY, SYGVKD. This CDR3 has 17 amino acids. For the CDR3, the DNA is TGTGCCATCAGGGAGTCGGGCATGGTGGACTACTACTACGAGCAGTACTTC. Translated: CAIRESGMVDYYYEQYF.

In DNA form, the CDR3 reads TGTGCCATCAGTGAGTCGACTAGCGCCTACAATGAGCAGTTCTTC. Amino acids: CAISESTSAYNEQFF. The J gene is TRBJ2-1, the V gene TRBV10-3; TRBD2 matches 8 bases. Germline assignment: CDR1 ENHRY and CDR2 SYGVKD. V lost 0 bases, J lost 2 bases, and 0 bases stayed unmatched. This CDR3 has 15 amino acids.

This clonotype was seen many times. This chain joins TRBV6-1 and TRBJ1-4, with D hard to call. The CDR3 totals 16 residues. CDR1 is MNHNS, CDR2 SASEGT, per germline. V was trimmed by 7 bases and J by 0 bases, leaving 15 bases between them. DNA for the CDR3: TGTGCCAGCACATACGGCGTCCAGTCAACTAATGAAAAACTGTTTTTT. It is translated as CASTYGVQSTNEKLFF.

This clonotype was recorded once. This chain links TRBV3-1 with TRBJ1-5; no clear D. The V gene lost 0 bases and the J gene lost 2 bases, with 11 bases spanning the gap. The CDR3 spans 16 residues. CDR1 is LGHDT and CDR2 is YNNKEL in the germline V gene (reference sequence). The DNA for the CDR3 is TGTGCCAGCAGCCAAGACTGGAGGGAAGGCAATCAGCCCCAGCATTTT. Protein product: CASSQDWREGNQPQHF.

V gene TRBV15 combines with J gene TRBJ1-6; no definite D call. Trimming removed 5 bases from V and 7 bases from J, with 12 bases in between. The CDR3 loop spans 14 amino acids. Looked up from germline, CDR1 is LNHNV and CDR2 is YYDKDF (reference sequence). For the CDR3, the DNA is TGTGCCACCAGCTCCGACGGACTAAATTCACCCCTCCACTTT. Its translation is CATSSDGLNSPLHF.

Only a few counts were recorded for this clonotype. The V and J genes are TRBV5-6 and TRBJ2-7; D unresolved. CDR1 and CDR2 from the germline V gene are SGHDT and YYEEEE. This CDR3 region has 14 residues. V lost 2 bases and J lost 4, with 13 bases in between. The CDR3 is CASSFGRPGYEQYF. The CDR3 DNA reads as TGTGCCAGCAGCTTCGGACGCCCTGGGTACGAGCAGTACTTC.